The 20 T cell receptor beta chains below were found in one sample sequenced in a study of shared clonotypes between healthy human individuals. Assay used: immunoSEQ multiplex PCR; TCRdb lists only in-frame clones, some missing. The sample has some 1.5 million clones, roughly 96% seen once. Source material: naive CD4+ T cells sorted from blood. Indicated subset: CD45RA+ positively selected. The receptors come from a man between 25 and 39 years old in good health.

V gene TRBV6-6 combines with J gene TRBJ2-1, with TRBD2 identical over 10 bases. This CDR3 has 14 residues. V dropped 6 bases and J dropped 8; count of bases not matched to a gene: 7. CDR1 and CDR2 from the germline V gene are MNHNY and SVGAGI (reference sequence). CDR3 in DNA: TGTGCCAGCAGCGCCTCCGGGACTAGCGATGAGCAGTTCTTC. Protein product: CASSASGTSDEQFF.

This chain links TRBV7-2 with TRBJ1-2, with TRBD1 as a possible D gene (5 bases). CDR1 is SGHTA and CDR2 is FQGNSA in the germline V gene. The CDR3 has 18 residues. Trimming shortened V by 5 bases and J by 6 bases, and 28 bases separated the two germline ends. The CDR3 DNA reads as TGTGCCAGCAGCCCCTCGGCTACTTGGGGCTTTGGAAGCCATGGCTACACCTTC. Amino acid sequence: CASSPSATWGFGSHGYTF.

The CDR3 DNA follows: TGTGCCAGCAGTCCCGGGGACAGCATTAACTATGGCTACACCTTC. Translating gives CASSPGDSINYGYTF. This chain uses TRBV28 with TRBJ1-2; TRBD1 matches 7 bases. From germline, CDR1 is MDHEN and CDR2 SYDVKM. There are 15 residues in the CDR3. V was pared by 5 bases and J by 1 base, with 7 bases of the junction left unmatched.

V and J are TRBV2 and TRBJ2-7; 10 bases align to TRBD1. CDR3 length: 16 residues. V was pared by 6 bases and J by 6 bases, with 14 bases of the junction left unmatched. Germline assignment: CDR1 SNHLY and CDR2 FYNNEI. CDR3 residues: CASRIRTGGLVGEQYF. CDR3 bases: TGTGCCAGCAGAATACGGACAGGGGGGCTAGTGGGCGAGCAGTACTTC.

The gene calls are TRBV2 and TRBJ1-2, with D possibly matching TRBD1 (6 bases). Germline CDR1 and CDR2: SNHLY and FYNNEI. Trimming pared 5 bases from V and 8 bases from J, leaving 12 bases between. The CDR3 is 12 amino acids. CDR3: CASSSPGVGYTF. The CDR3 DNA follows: TGTGCCAGCAGTTCCCCAGGGGTCGGCTACACCTTC.

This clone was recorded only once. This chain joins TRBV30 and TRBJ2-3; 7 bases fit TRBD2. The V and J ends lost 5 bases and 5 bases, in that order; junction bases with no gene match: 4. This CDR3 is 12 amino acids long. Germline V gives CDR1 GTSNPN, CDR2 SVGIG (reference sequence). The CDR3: CAWRGGGDTQYF. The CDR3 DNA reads TGTGCCTGGCGCGGGGGAGGAGATACGCAGTATTTT.

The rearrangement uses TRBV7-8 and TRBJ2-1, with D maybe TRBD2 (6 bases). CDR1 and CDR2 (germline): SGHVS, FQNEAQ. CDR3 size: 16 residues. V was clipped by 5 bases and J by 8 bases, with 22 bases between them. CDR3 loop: CASSQYPGGSEYEQFF. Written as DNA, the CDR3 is TGTGCCAGCAGCCAATACCCCGGAGGGTCCGAGTATGAGCAGTTCTTC.

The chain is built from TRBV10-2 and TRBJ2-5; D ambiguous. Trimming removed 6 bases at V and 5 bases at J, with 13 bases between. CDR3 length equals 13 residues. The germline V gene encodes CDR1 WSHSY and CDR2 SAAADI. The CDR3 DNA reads TGCGCCAGCAGGGTAGCCGGAGTGGAGACCCAGTACTTC. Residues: CASRVAGVETQYF.

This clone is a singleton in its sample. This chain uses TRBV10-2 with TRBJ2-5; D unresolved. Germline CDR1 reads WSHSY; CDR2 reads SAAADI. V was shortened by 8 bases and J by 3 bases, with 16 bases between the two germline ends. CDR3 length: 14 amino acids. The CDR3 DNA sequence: TGCGCCAGCCGTCCCCGGGTCCAGAAAGAGACCCAGTACTTC. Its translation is CASRPRVQKETQYF.

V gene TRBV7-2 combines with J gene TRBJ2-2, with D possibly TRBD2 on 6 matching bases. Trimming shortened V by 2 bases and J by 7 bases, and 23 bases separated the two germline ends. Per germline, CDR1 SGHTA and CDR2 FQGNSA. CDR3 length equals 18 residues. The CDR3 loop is CASSLRLQRVGYGGELFF. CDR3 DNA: TGTGCCAGCAGCTTACGACTCCAGCGGGTGGGTTATGGCGGGGAGCTGTTTTTT.

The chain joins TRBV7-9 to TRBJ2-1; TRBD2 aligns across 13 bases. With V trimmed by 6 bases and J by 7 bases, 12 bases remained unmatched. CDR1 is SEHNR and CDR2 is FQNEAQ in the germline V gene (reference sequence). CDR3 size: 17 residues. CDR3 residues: CASSWGGLAGDFNEQFF. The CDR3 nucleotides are TGTGCCAGCAGTTGGGGAGGACTAGCGGGAGATTTTAATGAGCAGTTCTTC. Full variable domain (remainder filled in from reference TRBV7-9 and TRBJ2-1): DTGVSQNPRHKITKRGQNVTFRCDPISEHNRLYWYRQTLGQGPEFLTYFQNEAQLEKSRLLSDRFSAERPKGSFSTLEIQRTEQGDSAMYLCASSWGGLAGDFNEQFFGPGTRLTVL.

The CDR3 protein is CASSLSGEGGQFF. The CDR3 nucleotides read TGTGCCAGCAGTTTGTCGGGAGAGGGGGGGCAGTTCTTC. This chain links TRBV28 with TRBJ2-1, with D perhaps given as TRBD1 or TRBD2 (6 bases each). V lost 3 bases and J 12 bases, leaving 15 bases between the germline ends. The CDR3 runs 13 residues. Germline V gene data show CDR1 as MDHEN and CDR2 as SYDVKM.

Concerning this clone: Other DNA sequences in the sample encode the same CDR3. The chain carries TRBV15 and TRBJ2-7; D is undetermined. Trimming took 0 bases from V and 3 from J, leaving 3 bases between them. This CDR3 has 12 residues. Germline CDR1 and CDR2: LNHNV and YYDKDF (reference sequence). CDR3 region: CATSRDRYEQYF. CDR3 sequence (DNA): TGTGCCACCAGCAGAGACCGCTACGAGCAGTACTTC.

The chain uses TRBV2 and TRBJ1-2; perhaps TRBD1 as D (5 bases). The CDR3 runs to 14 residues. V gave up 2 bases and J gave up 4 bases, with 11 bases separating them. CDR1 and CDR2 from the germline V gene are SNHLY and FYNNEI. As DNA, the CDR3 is TGTGCCAGCAGTGAATCAAGTGGGACCTATGGCTACACCTTC. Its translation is CASSESSGTYGYTF.

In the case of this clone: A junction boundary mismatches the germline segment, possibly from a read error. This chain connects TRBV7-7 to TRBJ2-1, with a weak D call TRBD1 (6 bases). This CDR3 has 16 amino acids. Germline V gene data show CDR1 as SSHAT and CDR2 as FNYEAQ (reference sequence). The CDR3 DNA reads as TGTGCTAGCAGCTTAGCCCTCACCTTAGGGGGCAATGAGCAGTTCTTC. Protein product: CASSLALTLGGNEQFF. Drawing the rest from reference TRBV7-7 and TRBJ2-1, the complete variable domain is GAGVSQSPRYKVTKRGQDVTLRCDPISSHATLYWYQQALGQGPEFLTYFNYEAQPDKSGLPSDRFSAERPEGSISTLTIQRTEQRDSAMYRCASSLALTLGGNEQFFGPGTRLTVL.

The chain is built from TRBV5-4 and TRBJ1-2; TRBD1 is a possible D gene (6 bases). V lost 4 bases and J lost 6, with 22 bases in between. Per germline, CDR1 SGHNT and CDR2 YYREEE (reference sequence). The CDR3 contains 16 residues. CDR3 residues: CASSPDPIWGANGYTF. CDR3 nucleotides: TGTGCCAGCAGCCCGGACCCCATCTGGGGGGCTAATGGCTACACCTTC.

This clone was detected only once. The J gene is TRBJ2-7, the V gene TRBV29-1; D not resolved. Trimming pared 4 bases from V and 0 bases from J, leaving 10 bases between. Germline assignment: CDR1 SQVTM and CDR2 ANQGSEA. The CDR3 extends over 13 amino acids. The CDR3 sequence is CSVVRPLSYEQYF. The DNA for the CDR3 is TGCAGCGTTGTTCGGCCTCTCTCCTACGAGCAGTACTTC.

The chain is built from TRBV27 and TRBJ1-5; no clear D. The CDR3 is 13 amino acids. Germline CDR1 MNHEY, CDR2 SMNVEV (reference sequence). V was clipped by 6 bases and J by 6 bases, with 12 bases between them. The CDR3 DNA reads TGTGCCAGCAGACCGCGAGAAGCTCAGCCCCAGCATTTT. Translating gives CASRPREAQPQHF.

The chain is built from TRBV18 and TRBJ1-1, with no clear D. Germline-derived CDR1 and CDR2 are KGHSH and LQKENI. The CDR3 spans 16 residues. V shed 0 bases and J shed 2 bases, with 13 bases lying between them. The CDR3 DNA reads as TGTGCCAGCTCACCACCTTCGGGTGGATACAACACTGAAGCTTTCTTT. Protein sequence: CASSPPSGGYNTEAFF. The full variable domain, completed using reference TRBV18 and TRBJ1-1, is NAGVMQNPRHLVRRRGQEARLRCSPMKGHSHVYWYRQLPEEGLKFMVYLQKENIIDESGMPKERFSAEFPKEGPSILRIQQVVRGDSAAYFCASSPPSGGYNTEAFFGQGTRLTVV.

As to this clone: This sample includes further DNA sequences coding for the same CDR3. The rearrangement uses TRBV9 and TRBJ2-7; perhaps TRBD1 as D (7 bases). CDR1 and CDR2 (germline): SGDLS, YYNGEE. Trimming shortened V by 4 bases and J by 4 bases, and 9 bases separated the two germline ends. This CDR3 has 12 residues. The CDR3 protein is CASSPGGYEQYF. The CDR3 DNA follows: TGTGCCAGCAGCCCAGGGGGGTACGAGCAGTACTTC.